A selection of T cell receptor beta chains follows, all from one sample in a study of cytomegalovirus exposure and HLA in healthy donors. The repertoire was sequenced with immunoSEQ multiplex PCR; TCRdb's copy has only in-frame clones and lacks some. The table has about 340,000 clones, about nine tenths seen once. The specimen was PBMCs. The origin of the receptors is a woman in her late teens or twenties in good health and CMV-seronegative. The CDR3 runs from the conserved cysteine through the conserved F or W. The D gene is left open where the match is weak.

d_call cdr3_length v_call cdr3_aa
TRBD2 16 TRBV6-6 CASSLAGGPSYNEQFF
. 13 TRBV9 CASSGTEAPGAFF
TRBD1 14 TRBV7-2 CASSSTGGSQPQHF
. 15 TRBV4-3 CASSRRWGGSYEQYF
. 16 TRBV27 CASRCTTNISTDTQYF
. 14 TRBV4-3 CASSQGRVGQTQYF
. 13 TRBV6-6 CASSYDKNQPQHF
TRBD2 14 TRBV29-1 CSVFSGRLPNEQFF
. 13 TRBV28 CASSLGLGRGYTF
. 13 TRBV29-1 CSVEGGGNEKLFF
TRBD1 18 TRBV11-2 CASSLRGQGVLMNTEAFF
. 13 TRBV10-3 CATGGGAGNTIYF
TRBD2 15 TRBV9 CASSVGEAGVYEQYF
TRBD1 15 TRBV29-1 CSAQAGTGAFGGEFF
. 12 TRBV29-1 CSASTGNTEAFF
. 13 TRBV6-5 CASSYRGYQPQHF
. 16 TRBV19 CASSIHGGPSGNTIYF
. 14 TRBV4-1 CASSPGTGSYEQYF
. 16 TRBV28 CASSLGRAPINQPQHF
. 15 TRBV5-1 CASSSESGSYNEQFF
TRBD2 16 TRBV5-1 CASSLLWTSVDNEQFF
TRBD1 16 TRBV5-6 CASSLPGTGDADTQYF
TRBD2 15 TRBV7-9 CASSFGLAGGKAQYF
TRBD1 15 TRBV11-3 CASSPRQGDTGELFF
. 13 TRBV5-6 CASSSPSTDTQYF
TRBD1 16 TRBV9 CASSPSYRDSRYEQYF
. 12 TRBV6-5 CASSSPGREQYF
TRBD1 14 TRBV6-5 CASSLGQGNYGYTF
. 17 TRBV7-7 CASSFPGTGSSYNEQFF